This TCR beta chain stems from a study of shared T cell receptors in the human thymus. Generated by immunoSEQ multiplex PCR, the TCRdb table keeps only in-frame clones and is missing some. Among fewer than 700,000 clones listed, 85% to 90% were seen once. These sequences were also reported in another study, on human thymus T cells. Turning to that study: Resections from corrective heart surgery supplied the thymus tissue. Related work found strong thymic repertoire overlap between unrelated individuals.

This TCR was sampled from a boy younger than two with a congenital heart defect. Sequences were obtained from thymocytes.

DNA of the CDR3: TGTGCCAGCAGTTCTCGGACAGGGAATCCCTACAATGAGCAGTTCTTC. Residues: CASSSRTGNPYNEQFF. The genes are TRBV6-5 and TRBJ2-1; 8 nucleotides line up with TRBD1. Per germline, CDR1 MNHEY and CDR2 SVGAGI. V gave up 4 bases and J gave up 2 bases; unmatched junction bases: 7. This CDR3 spans 16 amino acids.